This T cell receptor (beta chain) was sequenced in a study of T-cell reconstitution after alpha-beta-depleted transplantation in children. Study results and limitations: By one year post-transplant, T-cell counts and diversity largely arose from T cells that were newly produced. Alpha-beta T cells about two months after transplant reportedly derived from several hundred expanded graft clones. Some patients' high day-60 TCRbeta diversity was traced to surviving recipient T cells and thymic progenitors.

Unique molecular identifiers were incorporated into the prepared TCRbeta library. TCRdb reprocessed the PCR reads with MiXCR, giving one entry per CDR3 protein. Altogether about 210,000 distinct CDR3 sequences are present, roughly 18% being singletons, with the ten largest covering 40% to 50%. The CDR3 covers 14 residues. V lost 0 bases, J lost 1 base, and 7 bases lay in between. Germline V lookup: CDR1 SGHRS, CDR2 YFSETQ. This clonotype was seen more than once but under ten times. Its antigen is unidentified. Sample: PBMCs, mostly from graft donor cells, taken 360 days after TCRalphabeta/CD19-depleted stem cell transplant. The V call is TRBV5-1, the J call TRBJ1-1; D is undetermined. The TCR sequence derives from a male patient aged 2 to 9 who had a stem cell transplant for acute lymphoblastic leukemia, so the T cells may come from the graft donor. CDR3 sequence (DNA): TGCGCCAGCAGCTTGGCTACAGCGAACACTGAAGCTTTCTTT. It encodes CASSLATANTEAFF.